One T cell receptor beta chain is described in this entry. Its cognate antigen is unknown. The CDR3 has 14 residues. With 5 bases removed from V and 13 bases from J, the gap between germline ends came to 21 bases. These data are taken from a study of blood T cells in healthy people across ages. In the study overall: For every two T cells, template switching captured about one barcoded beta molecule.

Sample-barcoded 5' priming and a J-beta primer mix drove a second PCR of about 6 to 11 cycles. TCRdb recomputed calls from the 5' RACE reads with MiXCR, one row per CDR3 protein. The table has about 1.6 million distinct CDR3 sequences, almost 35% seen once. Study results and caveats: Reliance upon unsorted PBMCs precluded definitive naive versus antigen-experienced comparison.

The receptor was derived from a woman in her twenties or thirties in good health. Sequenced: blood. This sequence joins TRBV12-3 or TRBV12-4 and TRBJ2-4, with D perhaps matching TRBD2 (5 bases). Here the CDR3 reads CASSPSSAGYVQYF. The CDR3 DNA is TGTGCCAGCAGTCCCTCTTCCGCGGGCTACGTGCAGTACTTC.